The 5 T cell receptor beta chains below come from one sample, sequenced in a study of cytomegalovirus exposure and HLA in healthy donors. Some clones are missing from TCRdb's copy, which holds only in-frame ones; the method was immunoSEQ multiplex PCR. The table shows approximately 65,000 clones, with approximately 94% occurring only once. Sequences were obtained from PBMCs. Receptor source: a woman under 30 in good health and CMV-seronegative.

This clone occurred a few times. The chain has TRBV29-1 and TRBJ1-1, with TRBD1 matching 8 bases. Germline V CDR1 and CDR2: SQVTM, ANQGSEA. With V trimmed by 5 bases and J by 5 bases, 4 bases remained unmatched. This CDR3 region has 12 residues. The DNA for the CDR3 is TGCAGCGTTCGGACAGGGATGACTGAAGCTTTCTTT. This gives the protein CSVRTGMTEAFF.

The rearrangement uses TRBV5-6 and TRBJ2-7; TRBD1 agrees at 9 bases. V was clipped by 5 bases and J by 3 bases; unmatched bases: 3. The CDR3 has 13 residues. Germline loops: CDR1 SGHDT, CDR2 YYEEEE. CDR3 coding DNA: TGTGCCAGCAGTTGGACAGGGGACTACGAGCAGTACTTC. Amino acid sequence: CASSWTGDYEQYF.

The chain's CDR3 is CASSQVLGTHNQPQHF. CDR3 DNA sequence: TGCGCCAGCAGCCAAGTCCTCGGGACACACAATCAGCCCCAGCATTTT. This chain joins TRBV4-1 and TRBJ1-5; D might be TRBD1 (6 bases). Germline CDR1 reads MGHRA; CDR2 reads YSYEKL. This CDR3 has 16 amino acids. V was pared by 1 base and J by 3 bases, with 13 bases between.

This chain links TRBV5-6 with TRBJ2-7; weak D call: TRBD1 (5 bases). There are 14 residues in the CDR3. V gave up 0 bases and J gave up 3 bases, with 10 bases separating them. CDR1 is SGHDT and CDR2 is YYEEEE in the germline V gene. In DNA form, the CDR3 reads TGTGCCAGCAGCTTGGGGAAGGGGCACTACGAGCAGTACTTC. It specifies CASSLGKGHYEQYF.

CDR3 nucleotide sequence: TGTGCCAGCAGGCTGAGTGTCGCTGAAGCTTTCTTT. This gives the protein CASRLSVAEAFF. The V call is TRBV7-9, the J call TRBJ1-1; the D is unclear. V shed 6 bases and J shed 6 bases, with 11 bases lying between them. Per germline, CDR1 SEHNR and CDR2 FQNEAQ (reference sequence). The CDR3 has 12 residues.